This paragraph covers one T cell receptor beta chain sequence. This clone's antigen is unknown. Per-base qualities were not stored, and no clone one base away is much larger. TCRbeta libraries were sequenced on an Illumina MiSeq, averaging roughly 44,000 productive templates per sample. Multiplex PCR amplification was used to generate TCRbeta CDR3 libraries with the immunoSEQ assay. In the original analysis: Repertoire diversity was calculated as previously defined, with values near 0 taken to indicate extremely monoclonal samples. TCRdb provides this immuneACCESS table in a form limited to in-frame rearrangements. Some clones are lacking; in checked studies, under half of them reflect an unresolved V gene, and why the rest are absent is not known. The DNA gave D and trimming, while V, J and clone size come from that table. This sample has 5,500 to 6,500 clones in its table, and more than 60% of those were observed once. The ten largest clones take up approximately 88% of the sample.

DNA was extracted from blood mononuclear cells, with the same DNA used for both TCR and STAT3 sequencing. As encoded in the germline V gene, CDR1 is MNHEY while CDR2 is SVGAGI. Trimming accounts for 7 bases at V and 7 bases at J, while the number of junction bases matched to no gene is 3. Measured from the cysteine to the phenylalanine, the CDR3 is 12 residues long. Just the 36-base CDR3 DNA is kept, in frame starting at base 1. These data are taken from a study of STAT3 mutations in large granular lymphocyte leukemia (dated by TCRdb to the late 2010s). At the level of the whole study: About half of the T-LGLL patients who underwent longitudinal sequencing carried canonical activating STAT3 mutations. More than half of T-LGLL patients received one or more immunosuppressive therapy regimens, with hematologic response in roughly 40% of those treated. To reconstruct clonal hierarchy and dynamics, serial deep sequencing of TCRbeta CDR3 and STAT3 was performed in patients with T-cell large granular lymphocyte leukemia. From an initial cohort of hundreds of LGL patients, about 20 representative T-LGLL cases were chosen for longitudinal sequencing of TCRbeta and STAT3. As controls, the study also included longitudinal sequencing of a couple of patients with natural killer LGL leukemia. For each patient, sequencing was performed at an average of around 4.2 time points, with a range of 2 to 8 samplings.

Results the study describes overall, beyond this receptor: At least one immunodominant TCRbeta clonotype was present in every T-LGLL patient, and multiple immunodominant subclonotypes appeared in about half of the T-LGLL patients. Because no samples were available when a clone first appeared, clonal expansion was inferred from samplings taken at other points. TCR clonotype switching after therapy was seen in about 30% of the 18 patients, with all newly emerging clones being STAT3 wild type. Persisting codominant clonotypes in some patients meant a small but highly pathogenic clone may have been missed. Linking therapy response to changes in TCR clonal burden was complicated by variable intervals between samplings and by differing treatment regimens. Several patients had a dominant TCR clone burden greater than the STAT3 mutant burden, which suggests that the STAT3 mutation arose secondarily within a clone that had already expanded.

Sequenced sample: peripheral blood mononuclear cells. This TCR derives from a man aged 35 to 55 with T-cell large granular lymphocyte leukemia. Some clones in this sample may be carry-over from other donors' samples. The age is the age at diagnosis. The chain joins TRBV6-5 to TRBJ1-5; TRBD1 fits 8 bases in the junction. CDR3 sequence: CASKTGEQPQHF. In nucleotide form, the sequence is TGTGCCAGCAAGACAGGGGAGCAGCCCCAGCATTTT.